The subject of this entry is one T cell receptor (beta chain). The antigen remains unidentified. The data belong to a study of somatic mutations in cytotoxic T cells in rheumatoid arthritis. Broader study findings: Among rheumatoid arthritis patients and age-matched healthy controls, CD8+ T-cell clonality was not significantly different. With age, CD8+ clonality increased in rheumatoid arthritis patients, whereas no such increase appeared in healthy controls. In about an eighth of the roughly 65 patients, the largest CD8+ clone exceeded 20% of CD8+ cells.

V gave up 3 bases and J gave up 0 bases, with 5 bases separating them. In germline, CDR1 is MGHRA, CDR2 YSYEKL. This CDR3 has 14 residues. TCRdb's copy holds only in-frame clones and misses some; the assay was immunoSEQ multiplex PCR. The sample consists of more than 6,000 clones, 70% of them appearing once. This receptor was taken from a man aged 35 to 55 in good health. The sequenced sample consisted of CD8+ T cells sorted from blood. The chain links TRBV4-1 to TRBJ1-4; no reliable D call. The CDR3 spells CASSQTTTNEKLFF. CDR3 bases: TGCGCCAGCAGCCAGACAACAACTAATGAAAAACTGTTTTTT.